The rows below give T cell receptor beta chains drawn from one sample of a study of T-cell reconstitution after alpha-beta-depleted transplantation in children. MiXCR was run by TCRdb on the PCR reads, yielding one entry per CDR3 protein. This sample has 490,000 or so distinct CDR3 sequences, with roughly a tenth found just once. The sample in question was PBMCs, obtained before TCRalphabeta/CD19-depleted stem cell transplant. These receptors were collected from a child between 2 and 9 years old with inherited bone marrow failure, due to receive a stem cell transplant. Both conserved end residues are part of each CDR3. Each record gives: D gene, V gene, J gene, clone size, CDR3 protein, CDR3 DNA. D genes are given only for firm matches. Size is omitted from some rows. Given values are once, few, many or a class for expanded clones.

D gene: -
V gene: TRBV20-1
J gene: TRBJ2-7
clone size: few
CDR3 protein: CSASRDVGTGEQYF
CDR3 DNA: TGCAGTGCTTCCCGGGACGTAGGGACGGGTGAGCAGTACTTC

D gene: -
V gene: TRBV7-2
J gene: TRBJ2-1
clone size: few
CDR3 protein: CASSLGPTNEQFF
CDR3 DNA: TGTGCCAGCAGCCTCGGGCCGACCAATGAGCAGTTCTTC

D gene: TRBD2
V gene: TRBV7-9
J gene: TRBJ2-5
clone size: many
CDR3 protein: CASSSSGRQETQYF
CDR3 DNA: TGTGCCAGCAGCTCTAGCGGGAGGCAAGAGACCCAGTACTTC

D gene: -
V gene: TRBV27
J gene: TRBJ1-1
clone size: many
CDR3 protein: CASSLLLGGTEAFF
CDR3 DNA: TGTGCCAGCAGTTTACTGTTGGGGGGCACTGAAGCTTTCTTT

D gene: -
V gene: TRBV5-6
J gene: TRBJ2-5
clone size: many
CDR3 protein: CASSLGRRAQETQYF
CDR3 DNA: TGTGCCAGCAGCTTGGGGCGGCGGGCCCAAGAGACCCAGTACTTC

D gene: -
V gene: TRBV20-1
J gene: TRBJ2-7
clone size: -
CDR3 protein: CSARDRLVAATYEQYF
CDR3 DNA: TGCAGTGCTAGAGATCGATTGGTAGCCGCCACCTACGAGCAGTACTTC

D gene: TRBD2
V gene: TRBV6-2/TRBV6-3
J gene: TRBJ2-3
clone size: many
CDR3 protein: CASSAGLAGGVDTQYF
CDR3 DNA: TGTGCCAGCAGTGCCGGACTAGCGGGAGGTGTCGATACGCAGTATTTT

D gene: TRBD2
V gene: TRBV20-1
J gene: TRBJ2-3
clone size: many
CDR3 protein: CSARETSGRSLDTQYF
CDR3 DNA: TGCAGTGCTAGAGAGACTAGCGGGAGATCACTAGATACGCAGTATTTT

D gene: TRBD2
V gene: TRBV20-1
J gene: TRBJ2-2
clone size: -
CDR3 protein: CSARDVETSGSGTGELFF
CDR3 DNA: TGCAGTGCTAGAGATGTAGAGACTAGCGGGAGTGGCACCGGGGAGCTGTTTTTT

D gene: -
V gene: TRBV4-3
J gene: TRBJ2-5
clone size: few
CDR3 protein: CASSQGWRGQYGGETQYF
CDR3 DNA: TGCGCCAGCAGCCAAGGGTGGAGGGGGCAATACGGTGGAGAGACCCAGTACTTC

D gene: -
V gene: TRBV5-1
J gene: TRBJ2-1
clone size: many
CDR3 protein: CASSLTRVHPYNEQFF
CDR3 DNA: TGCGCCAGCAGCTTGACCCGAGTCCACCCCTACAATGAGCAGTTCTTC

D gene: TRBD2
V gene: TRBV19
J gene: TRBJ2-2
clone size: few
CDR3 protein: CASKLAGVSNTGELFF
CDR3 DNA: TGTGCCAGTAAATTAGCGGGAGTTTCGAACACCGGGGAGCTGTTTTTT

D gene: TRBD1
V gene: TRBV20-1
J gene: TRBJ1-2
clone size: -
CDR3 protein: CCARGGTGGKANYGYTF
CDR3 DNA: TGCTGTGCTAGAGGTGGGACAGGTGGAAAAGCTAACTATGGCTACACCTTC

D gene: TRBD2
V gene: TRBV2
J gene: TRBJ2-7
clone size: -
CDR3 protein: CASSEGTSTLDEQYF
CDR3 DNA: TGTGCCAGCAGTGAAGGGACTAGCACCCTCGACGAGCAGTACTTC

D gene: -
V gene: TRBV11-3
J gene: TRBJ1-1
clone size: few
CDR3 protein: CASSPRHDPANTEAFF
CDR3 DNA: TGTGCCAGCAGCCCGCGACACGATCCAGCGAACACTGAAGCTTTCTTT

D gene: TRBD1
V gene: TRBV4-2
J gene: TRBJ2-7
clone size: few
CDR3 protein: CASSPSDRAKDEQYF
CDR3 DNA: TGTGCCAGCAGCCCATCCGACAGGGCGAAGGACGAGCAGTACTTC

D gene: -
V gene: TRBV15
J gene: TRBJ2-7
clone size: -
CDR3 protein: CATSRDSPYEQYF
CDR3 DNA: TGTGCCACCAGCAGAGATTCCCCCTACGAGCAGTACTTC

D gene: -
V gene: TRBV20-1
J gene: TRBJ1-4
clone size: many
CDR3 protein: CSAKSGDEKLFF
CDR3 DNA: TGCAGTGCTAAATCCGGAGATGAAAAACTGTTTTTT

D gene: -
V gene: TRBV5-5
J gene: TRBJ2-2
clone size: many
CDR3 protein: CASSFRGTAGANTGELFF
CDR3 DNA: TGTGCCAGCAGCTTCAGGGGTACGGCGGGAGCAAACACCGGGGAGCTGTTTTTT

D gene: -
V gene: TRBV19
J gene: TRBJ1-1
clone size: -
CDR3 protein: CDSSIGGRTEAFF
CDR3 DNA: TGTGACAGTAGTATCGGGGGCCGCACTGAAGCTTTCTTT

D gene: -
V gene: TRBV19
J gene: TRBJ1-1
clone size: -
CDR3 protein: CASSIHDRSEAFF
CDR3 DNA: TGTGCCAGTAGTATCCATGACAGGAGTGAAGCTTTCTTT

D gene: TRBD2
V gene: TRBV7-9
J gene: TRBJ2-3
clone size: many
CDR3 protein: CASSSTNGRAITQYF
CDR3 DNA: TGTGCCAGCAGCTCAACCAACGGGAGGGCGATAACGCAGTATTTT

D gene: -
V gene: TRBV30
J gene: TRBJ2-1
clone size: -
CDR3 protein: CAWRGLSEGYNEQFF
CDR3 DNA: TGTGCCTGGAGGGGTCTTTCTGAAGGGTACAATGAGCAGTTCTTC

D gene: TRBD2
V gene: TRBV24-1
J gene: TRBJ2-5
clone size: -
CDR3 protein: CATKGPGGETQYF
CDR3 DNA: TGTGCCACCAAAGGGCCGGGGGGAGAGACCCAGTACTTC

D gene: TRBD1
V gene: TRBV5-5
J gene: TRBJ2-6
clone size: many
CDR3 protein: CASSLRTGVLTGANVLTF
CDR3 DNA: TGTGCCAGCAGCTTGAGGACAGGGGTGCTAACTGGGGCCAACGTCCTGACTTTC

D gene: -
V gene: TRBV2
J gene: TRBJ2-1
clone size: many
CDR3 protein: CASSDRGGTYNEQFF
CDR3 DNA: TGTGCCAGCAGTGACCGCGGTGGAACCTACAATGAGCAGTTCTTC

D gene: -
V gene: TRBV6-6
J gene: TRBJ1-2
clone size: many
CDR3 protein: CASCSEGNYGYTF
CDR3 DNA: TGTGCCAGCTGTTCTGAAGGAAACTATGGCTACACCTTC

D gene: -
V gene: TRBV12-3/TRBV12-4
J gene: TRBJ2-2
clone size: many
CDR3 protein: CASSFSLFPTGELFF
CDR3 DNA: TGTGCCAGCAGTTTTTCCTTATTCCCAACCGGGGAGCTGTTTTTT

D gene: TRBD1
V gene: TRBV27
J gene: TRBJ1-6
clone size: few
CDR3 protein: CASSFDGQGGLLAHSPLHF
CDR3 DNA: TGTGCCAGCAGTTTCGACGGACAGGGAGGGCTCTTGGCTCATTCACCCCTCCACTTT